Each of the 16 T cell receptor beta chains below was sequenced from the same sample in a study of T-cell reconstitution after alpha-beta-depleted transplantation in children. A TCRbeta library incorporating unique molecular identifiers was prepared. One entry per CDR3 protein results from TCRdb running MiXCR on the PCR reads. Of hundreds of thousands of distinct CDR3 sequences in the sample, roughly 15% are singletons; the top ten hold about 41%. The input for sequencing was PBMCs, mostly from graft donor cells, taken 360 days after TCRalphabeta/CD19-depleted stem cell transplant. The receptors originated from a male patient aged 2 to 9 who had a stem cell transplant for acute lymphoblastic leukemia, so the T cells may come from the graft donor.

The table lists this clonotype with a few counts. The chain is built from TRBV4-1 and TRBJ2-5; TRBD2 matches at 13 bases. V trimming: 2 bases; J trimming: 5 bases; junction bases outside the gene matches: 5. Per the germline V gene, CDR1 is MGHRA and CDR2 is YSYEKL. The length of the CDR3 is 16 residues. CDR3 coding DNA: TGCGCCAGCAGCCAAACTAGCGGGAGGGCCTCGGAGACCCAGTACTTC. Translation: CASSQTSGRASETQYF.

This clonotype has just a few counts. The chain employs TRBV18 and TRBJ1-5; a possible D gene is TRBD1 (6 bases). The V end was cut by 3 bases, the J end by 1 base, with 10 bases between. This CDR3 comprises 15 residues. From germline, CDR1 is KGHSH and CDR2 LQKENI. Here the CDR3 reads CASSPGGASNQPQHF. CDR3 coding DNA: TGTGCCAGCTCACCGGGGGGGGCGAGCAATCAGCCCCAGCATTTT.

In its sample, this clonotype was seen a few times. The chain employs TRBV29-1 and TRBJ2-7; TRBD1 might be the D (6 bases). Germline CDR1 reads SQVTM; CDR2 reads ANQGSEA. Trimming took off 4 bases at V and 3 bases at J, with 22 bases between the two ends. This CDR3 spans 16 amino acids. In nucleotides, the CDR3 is TGCAGCGTTGGACCCTCCCAGGGGATCCCTTTCTACGAGCAGTACTTC. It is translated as CSVGPSQGIPFYEQYF.

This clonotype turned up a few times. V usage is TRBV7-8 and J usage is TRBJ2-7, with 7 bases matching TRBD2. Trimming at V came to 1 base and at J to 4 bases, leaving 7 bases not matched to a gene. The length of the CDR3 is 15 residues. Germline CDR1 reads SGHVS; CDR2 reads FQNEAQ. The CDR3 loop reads CASSLGSGPFYEQYF. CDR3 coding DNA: TGTGCCAGCAGCTTAGGTAGCGGGCCCTTTTACGAGCAGTACTTC.

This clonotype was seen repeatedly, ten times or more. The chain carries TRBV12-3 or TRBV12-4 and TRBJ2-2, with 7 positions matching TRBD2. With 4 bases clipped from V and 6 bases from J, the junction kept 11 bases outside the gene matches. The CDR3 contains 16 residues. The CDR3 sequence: CASSSRLAVTPGELFF. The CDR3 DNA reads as TGTGCCAGCAGTTCCCGACTAGCAGTGACACCCGGGGAGCTGTTTTTT.

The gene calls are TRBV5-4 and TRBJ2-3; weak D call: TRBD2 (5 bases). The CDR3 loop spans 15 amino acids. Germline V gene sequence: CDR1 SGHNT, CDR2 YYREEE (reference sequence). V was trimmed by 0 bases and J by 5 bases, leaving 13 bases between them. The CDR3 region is CASSLARGLGDTQYF. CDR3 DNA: TGTGCCAGCAGCTTGGCCCGCGGGTTAGGAGATACGCAGTATTTT.

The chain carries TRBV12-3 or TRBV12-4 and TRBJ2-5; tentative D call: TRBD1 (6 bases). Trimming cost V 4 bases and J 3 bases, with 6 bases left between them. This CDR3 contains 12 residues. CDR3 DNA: TGTGCCAGCAGTTGGACAGAAGAGACCCAGTACTTC. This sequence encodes CASSWTEETQYF.

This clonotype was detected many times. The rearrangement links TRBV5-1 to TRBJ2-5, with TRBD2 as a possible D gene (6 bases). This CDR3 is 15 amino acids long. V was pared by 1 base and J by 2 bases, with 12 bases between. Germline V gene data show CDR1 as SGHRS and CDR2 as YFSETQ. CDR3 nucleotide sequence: TGCGCCAGCAGCTTGTGGCAGGGAGGACAAGAGACCCAGTACTTC. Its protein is CASSLWQGGQETQYF.

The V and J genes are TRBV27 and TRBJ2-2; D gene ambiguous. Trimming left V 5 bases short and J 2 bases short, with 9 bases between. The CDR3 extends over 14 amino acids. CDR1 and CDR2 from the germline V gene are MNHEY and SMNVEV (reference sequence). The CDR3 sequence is CASSPWGNTGELFF. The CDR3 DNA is TGTGCCAGCAGTCCTTGGGGAAACACCGGGGAGCTGTTTTTT.

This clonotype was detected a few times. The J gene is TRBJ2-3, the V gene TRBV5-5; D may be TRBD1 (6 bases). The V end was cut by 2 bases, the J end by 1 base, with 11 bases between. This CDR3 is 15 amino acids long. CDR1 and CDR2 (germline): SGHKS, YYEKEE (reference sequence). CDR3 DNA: TGTGCCAGCAGCTTCCCGGGACAAGGCACAGATACGCAGTATTTT. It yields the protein CASSFPGQGTDTQYF.

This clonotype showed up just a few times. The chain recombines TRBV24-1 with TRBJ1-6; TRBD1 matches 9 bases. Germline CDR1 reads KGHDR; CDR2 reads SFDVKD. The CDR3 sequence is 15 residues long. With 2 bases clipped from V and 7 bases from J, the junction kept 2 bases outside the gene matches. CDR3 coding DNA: TGTGCCACCAGTGATTACAGGGGGCAGAATTCACCCCTCCACTTT. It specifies CATSDYRGQNSPLHF.

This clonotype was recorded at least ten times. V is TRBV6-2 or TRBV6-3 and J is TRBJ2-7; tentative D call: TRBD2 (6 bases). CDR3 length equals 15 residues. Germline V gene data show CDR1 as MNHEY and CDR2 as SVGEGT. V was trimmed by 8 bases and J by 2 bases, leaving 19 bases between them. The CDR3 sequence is CASAGLAVSTYEQYF. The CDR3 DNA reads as TGTGCCAGCGCCGGCTTAGCGGTCTCCACCTACGAGCAGTACTTC.

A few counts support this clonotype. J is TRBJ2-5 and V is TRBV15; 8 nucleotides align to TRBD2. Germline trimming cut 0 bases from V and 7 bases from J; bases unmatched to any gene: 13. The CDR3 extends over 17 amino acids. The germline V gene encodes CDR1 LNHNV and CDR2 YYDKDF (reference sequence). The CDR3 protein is CATSREYEQAGVGTQYF. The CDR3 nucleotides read TGTGCCACCAGCAGAGAGTACGAGCAAGCGGGAGTAGGGACCCAGTACTTC.

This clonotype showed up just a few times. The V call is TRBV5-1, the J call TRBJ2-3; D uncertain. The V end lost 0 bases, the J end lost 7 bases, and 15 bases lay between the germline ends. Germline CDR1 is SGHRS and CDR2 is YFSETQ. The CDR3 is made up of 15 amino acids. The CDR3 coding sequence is TGCGCCAGCAGCTTGGCCAGTACCGAGAGAAATACGCAGTATTTT. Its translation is CASSLASTERNTQYF.

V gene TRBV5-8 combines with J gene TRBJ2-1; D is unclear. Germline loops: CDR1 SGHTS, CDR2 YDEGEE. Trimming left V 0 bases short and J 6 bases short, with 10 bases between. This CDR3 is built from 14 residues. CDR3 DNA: TGTGCCAGCAGCTTGGAAATAAGGTCCAATGAGCAGTTCTTC. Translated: CASSLEIRSNEQFF.

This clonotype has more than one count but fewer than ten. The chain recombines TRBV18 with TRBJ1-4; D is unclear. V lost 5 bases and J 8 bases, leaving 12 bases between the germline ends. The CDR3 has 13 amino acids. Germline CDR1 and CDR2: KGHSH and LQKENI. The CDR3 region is CASSSVIREKLFF. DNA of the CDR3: TGTGCCAGCTCATCGGTGATCAGGGAAAAACTGTTTTTT.